These T cell receptor beta chains were read from a single sample in a study of cytomegalovirus exposure and HLA in healthy donors. Clones were read by immunoSEQ multiplex PCR, and TCRdb kept only the in-frame ones, dropping some. The repertoire table contains fewer than 150,000 clones. Specimen: PBMCs. These TCRs come from a woman aged 55-69 years in good health and CMV-seronegative. Both conserved end residues are part of each CDR3. The D gene is left open where the match is weak.

D gene	V gene	J gene	CDR3 DNA	CDR3 protein
TRBD1	TRBV9	TRBJ1-4	TGTGCCAGCAGCCTACGGGGGGGACAGACTAATGAAAAACTGTTTTTT	CASSLRGGQTNEKLFF
TRBD1	TRBV5-4	TRBJ2-5	TGTGCCAGCAGCGGGGACAGGGGTCGAGAGACCCAGTACTTC	CASSGDRGRETQYF
TRBD1	TRBV30	TRBJ2-7	TGTGCCTGGAGCAAACAGGGGGGCTACGAGCAGTACTTC	CAWSKQGGYEQYF
TRBD2	TRBV28	TRBJ2-3	TGTGCCAGCAGTCCGGGGGGGGGCACAGATACGCAGTATTTT	CASSPGGGTDTQYF
TRBD1	TRBV10-3	TRBJ2-7	TGTGCCATCAGTGGTACAGGGGGCTACTACGAGCAGTACTTC	CAISGTGGYYEQYF
NA	TRBV5-8	TRBJ1-2	TGTGCCAACATAACTACGGGTGGCTACACCTTC	CANITTGGYTF
NA	TRBV5-6	TRBJ1-2	TGTGCCAGCAGCTTATATGGAGCTTCTAACTATGGCTACACCTTC	CASSLYGASNYGYTF
TRBD1	TRBV5-6	TRBJ2-1	TGTGCCAGCAGACGACAGGGAGCTGTCAATGAGCAGTTCTTC	CASRRQGAVNEQFF
NA	TRBV6-5	TRBJ2-7	TGTGCCAGCAGTTACTACCGGGAGCGCTACGAGCAGTACTTC	CASSYYRERYEQYF
TRBD1	TRBV28	TRBJ2-3	TGTGCCAGCAGTCCTAGGGGGCCGTCCTCCGGGACAGGGTCGGTTGGAGATACGCAGTATTTT	CASSPRGPSSGTGSVGDTQYF
NA	TRBV2	TRBJ2-3	TGTGCCAGCAGTGAAAATTTCCTCCGTCGTCCCCACTCCACAGATACGCAGTATTTT	CASSENFLRRPHSTDTQYF
NA	TRBV11-2	TRBJ2-2	TGTGCCAGCAGCTCCAGGACGGCTAAGGGAGGACCCGGGGAGCTGTTTTTT	CASSSRTAKGGPGELFF
NA	TRBV5-1	TRBJ2-5	TGCGCCAGCAGCTTTTATGGGAGGGGGCAAGAGACCCAGTACTTC	CASSFYGRGQETQYF
NA	TRBV4-1	TRBJ2-1	TGCGCCAGCAGCCAAGATTCAGTTCAGAGCGGACCTTTCAATGAGCAGTTCTTC	CASSQDSVQSGPFNEQFF
TRBD1	TRBV7-3	TRBJ1-1	TGTGCCAGCAGCCCAGGAGGGGGCATGAACACTGAAGCTTTCTTT	CASSPGGGMNTEAFF
TRBD1	TRBV28	TRBJ1-2	TGTGCCAGCAGACTAGGGACAGGGAGGAACTATGGCTACACCTTC	CASRLGTGRNYGYTF
NA	TRBV9	TRBJ1-2	TGTGCCAGCAGCGTAGCGGCAGGGAAAGGTGGCTACACCTTC	CASSVAAGKGGYTF
TRBD1	TRBV2	TRBJ1-1	TGTGCCAGCAGTGGACAGGGAATTTGGACTGAAGCTTTCTTT	CASSGQGIWTEAFF
TRBD1	TRBV7-9	TRBJ2-2	TGTGCCAGCAGCCCCCGGACAGGGAACACCGGGGAGCTGTTTTTT	CASSPRTGNTGELFF
NA	TRBV6-6	TRBJ1-5	TGTGCCAGCAGTTACCTCCGCCACGGGATGAGTGAGCCCCAGCATTTT	CASSYLRHGMSEPQHF
NA	TRBV11-2	TRBJ2-5	TGTGCCAGCAGCCCCCCGGGAGAGACCCAGTACTTC	CASSPPGETQYF
NA	TRBV10-3	TRBJ1-1	TGTGCCATCAGTGAGTCGGGCAGGGCATTGACTGAAGCTTTCTTT	CAISESGRALTEAFF
TRBD1	TRBV5-4	TRBJ2-7	TGTGCCAGCAGCCCGATCCGGGACAGGGATTCCTACGAGCAGTACTTC	CASSPIRDRDSYEQYF
NA	TRBV5-1	TRBJ1-4	TGCGCCAGCAGCACGGAGGCGGGGGATGAAAAACTGTTTTTT	CASSTEAGDEKLFF
NA	TRBV29-1	TRBJ1-1	TGCAGCGTTGAACCCGGTCTAATCGCTGAAGCTTTCTTT	CSVEPGLIAEAFF
NA	TRBV28	TRBJ1-5	TGTGCCAGCAGCCCCGAGGAGGACGGTGGGTACAATCAGCCCCAGCATTTT	CASSPEEDGGYNQPQHF
TRBD1	TRBV18	TRBJ2-3	TGTGCCAGCTCCCGGACAGGCAACCCGACAGATACGCAGTATTTT	CASSRTGNPTDTQYF
TRBD1	TRBV5-1	TRBJ2-7	TGCGCCAGCAGCATTTGGACAGGGGACGAGCAGTACTTC	CASSIWTGDEQYF
TRBD2	TRBV6-5	TRBJ2-7	TGTGCCAGCAGTTTTTCTAGCGGGAGGTGGGCCTACGAGCAGTACTTC	CASSFSSGRWAYEQYF
TRBD1	TRBV6-5	TRBJ1-5	TGTGCCAGCAGGTCGACAGGGACTAGCAATCAGCCCCAGCATTTT	CASRSTGTSNQPQHF
NA	TRBV6-5	TRBJ2-1	TGTGCCAGCAGTTACGATTCCGGGGTCAGGTACAATGAGCAGTTCTTC	CASSYDSGVRYNEQFF
TRBD2	TRBV5-4	TRBJ2-5	TGTGCCAGCAGCAGGCCCCCGGGCGGGGGTCAAGAGACCCAGTACTTC	CASSRPPGGGQETQYF
TRBD1	TRBV28	TRBJ1-1	TGTGCCAGCAGACGGGGACAGGGGGCGGGAGGTACTGAAGCTTTCTTT	CASRRGQGAGGTEAFF
TRBD2	TRBV6-5	TRBJ2-5	TGTGCCAGCAGTTATGGGGGGGGAATTGAAGAGACCCAGTACTTC	CASSYGGGIEETQYF
NA	TRBV5-1	TRBJ2-1	TGCGCCAGCAGCTTGGCCGTCAGTGATGAGCAGTTCTTC	CASSLAVSDEQFF
NA	TRBV28	TRBJ1-5	TGTGCCAGCAGTTTGGGGCAGTTGAATAGCAATCAGCCCCAGCATTTT	CASSLGQLNSNQPQHF
TRBD2	TRBV5-1	TRBJ2-1	TGCGCCAGCAGCCAGAGCACCTCGAGCGGGGGGCTTAATGAGCAGTTCTTC	CASSQSTSSGGLNEQFF